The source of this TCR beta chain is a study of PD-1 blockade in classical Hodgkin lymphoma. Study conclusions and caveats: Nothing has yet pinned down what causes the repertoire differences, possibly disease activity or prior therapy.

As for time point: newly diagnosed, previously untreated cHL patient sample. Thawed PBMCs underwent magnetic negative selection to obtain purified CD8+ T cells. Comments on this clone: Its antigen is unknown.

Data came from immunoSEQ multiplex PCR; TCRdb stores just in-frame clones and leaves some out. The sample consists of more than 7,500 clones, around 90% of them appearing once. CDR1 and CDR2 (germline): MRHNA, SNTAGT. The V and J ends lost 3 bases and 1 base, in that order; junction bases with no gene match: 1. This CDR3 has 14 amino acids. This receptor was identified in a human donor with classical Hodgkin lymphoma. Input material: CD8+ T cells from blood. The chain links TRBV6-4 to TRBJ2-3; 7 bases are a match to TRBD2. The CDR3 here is CASSETSGTDTQYF. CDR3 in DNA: TGTGCCAGCAGTGAAACTAGCGGCACAGATACGCAGTATTTT.